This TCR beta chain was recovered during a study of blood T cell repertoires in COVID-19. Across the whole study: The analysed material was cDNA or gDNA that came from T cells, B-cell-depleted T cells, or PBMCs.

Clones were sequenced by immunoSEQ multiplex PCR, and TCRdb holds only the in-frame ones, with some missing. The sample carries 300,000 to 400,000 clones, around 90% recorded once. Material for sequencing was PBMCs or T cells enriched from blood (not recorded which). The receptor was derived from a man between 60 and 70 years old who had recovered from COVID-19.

CDR3 DNA sequence: TGTGCCAGCTCACCATTTGCGGGGGGGAGCACAGATACGCAGTATTTT. This codes for CASSPFAGGSTDTQYF. This chain connects TRBV18 to TRBJ2-3, with 9 bases aligning to TRBD2. The germline V gene has CDR1 KGHSH and CDR2 LQKENI. The CDR3 sequence is 16 residues long. V lost 2 bases to trimming and J lost 0 bases; unmatched junction nucleotides: 3.